This T cell receptor beta chain stems from a study of vaccination and CD4 T cells after COVID-19. Study context: Stimulation of cells relied on overlapping spike peptides derived from SARS-CoV-2, HCoV-NL63, HCoV-OC43 and HCoV-229E.

Specified treatment: roughly 10-day PBMC culture with coronavirus spike peptide pools or control peptides (ViraFEST assay). Before TCRs were sequenced, ViraFEST expanded antigen-specific T cells with peptide pools. The Oncomine TCR Beta short-read assay sequenced DNA from cultured CD4+ T cells. Cultured CD4+ T cells were the source of extracted genomic DNA. TCRdb itself ran the PCR reads through MiXCR, one entry per CDR3 protein. Among tens of thousands of distinct CDR3 sequences listed, under 45% were seen once. This clonotype was detected a few times. Its antigen is still unknown. CDR3 size: 14 residues. V gave up 3 bases and J gave up 5 bases, with 13 bases separating them.

The TCR was taken from a human donor who received a COVID-19 vaccine. J is TRBJ1-1 and V is TRBV12-3 or TRBV12-4; D may be TRBD1 (6 bases). The input for sequencing was CD4+ T cells from blood, cultured in vitro, taken before SARS-CoV-2 vaccination. In nucleotides, the CDR3 is TGTGCCAGCAGTTTCGGTGAGGGGGAGACTGAAGCTTTCTTT. Residues: CASSFGEGETEAFF.